Listed below are T cell receptor beta chains from one sample, sequenced in a study of blood T cell repertoires in COVID-19. Clones were sequenced by immunoSEQ multiplex PCR, and TCRdb holds only the in-frame ones, with some missing. Here the sample spans 110,000 to 150,000 clones, around three quarters being singletons. Sequenced sample: peripheral blood. These TCRs come from a man in his sixties with acute or convalescent COVID-19. Both conserved end residues are part of each CDR3. Each record gives: V gene, J gene, clone size, D gene, CDR3 DNA, CDR3 protein. The D gene is left open where the match is weak. Only some rows state a clone size, as once, few, many or a class for expanded clones.

TRBV28	TRBJ1-6	few	.	TGTGCCAGCAGTTTACCCAACGCGTATAATTCACCCCTCCACTTT	CASSLPNAYNSPLHF
TRBV6-5	TRBJ2-7	.	.	TGTGCCAGCAGCCGGGACTTTTCATCCTACGAGCAGTACTTC	CASSRDFSSYEQYF
TRBV5-1	TRBJ2-1	.	TRBD2	TGCGCCAGCAGCTGGGGAGCCGGGACTAGCTTCAATGAGCAGTTCTTC	CASSWGAGTSFNEQFF
TRBV2	TRBJ1-3	.	.	TGTGCCGTTTCCATCCTACACACCATATATTTT	CAVSILHTIYF
TRBV28	TRBJ1-5	.	.	TGTGCCAGCAGTCCAGGGGTAAATCAGCCCCAGCATTTT	CASSPGVNQPQHF
TRBV4-3	TRBJ2-3	.	.	TGCGCCAGCAGCCACCTGACTAGTCTCACAGATACGCAGTATTTT	CASSHLTSLTDTQYF
TRBV27	TRBJ2-3	.	TRBD2	TGTGCCAGCAAAATAAGCGGGAGAGGGACAGATACGCAGTATTTT	CASKISGRGTDTQYF
TRBV28	TRBJ1-2	.	.	TGTGCCAGCAGTTCCTTAAACTATGGCTACACCTTC	CASSSLNYGYTF
TRBV6-5	TRBJ2-5	.	.	TGTGCCACCTGGGCCCGGGAGACCCAGTACTTC	CATWARETQYF
TRBV4-1	TRBJ1-6	.	.	TGCGCCAGCAGCCAACAGGGGCCGAGCTCCTATAATTCACCCCTCCACTTT	CASSQQGPSSYNSPLHF
TRBV19	TRBJ2-2	.	.	TGTGCCAGTAGGAATATAGGGGCCGGGGAGCTGTTTTTT	CASRNIGAGELFF
TRBV25-1	TRBJ2-7	few	TRBD2	TGTGCCAGCAGTGATCATAGCGGGAGGGCCAGATACGAGCAGTACTTC	CASSDHSGRARYEQYF
TRBV7-2	TRBJ1-5	.	.	TGTGCCAGCAGCTTATTCGGAGGGGCGAATCAGCCCCAGCATTTT	CASSLFGGANQPQHF
TRBV7-3	TRBJ1-2	.	.	TGTGCCAGCAGCTTACGGGGTCCCACCTTC	CASSLRGPTF
TRBV7-6	TRBJ2-1	.	TRBD2	TGTGCCAGCAGGCTCTCATTCGGGACTAGCGGGAGGGCGGGGTACAATGAGCAGTTCTTC	CASRLSFGTSGRAGYNEQFF
TRBV6-2/TRBV6-3	TRBJ2-7	.	.	TGTGCCAGCAGTTCCTACGGCGAGCAGTACTTC	CASSSYGEQYF
TRBV11-2	TRBJ2-7	.	TRBD2	TGTGCCAGCAGCTTTTCCCAGGGAGGGGAGCAGTACTTC	CASSFSQGGEQYF
TRBV7-2	TRBJ2-3	.	TRBD2	TGTGCCAGCAGCTCCCTTAGCGGGCCCACAGATACGCAGTATTTT	CASSSLSGPTDTQYF
TRBV27	TRBJ1-1	.	TRBD1	TGTGCCAGCAGTTTGACAGGGGAGTACAATGAAGCTTTCTTT	CASSLTGEYNEAFF
TRBV7-9	TRBJ2-3	.	.	TGTGCCAGCACCCTAGGCACACAAAGTCGGAGGTCCACACAGGATACGCAGTATTTT	CASTLGTQSRRSTQDTQYF
TRBV5-6	TRBJ1-1	.	.	TGTGCCAGCAGCTCTATCGCTCGAATTAACACTGAAGCTTTCTTT	CASSSIARINTEAFF
TRBV28	TRBJ2-7	once	TRBD1	TGTGCCAGCAGCCCCTCGGGACAGGGAAAATACGAGCAGTACTTC	CASSPSGQGKYEQYF
TRBV12-3/TRBV12-4	TRBJ2-2	.	.	TGTGCCAGCAGTTTAATGAGCACCGGGGAGCTGTTTTTT	CASSLMSTGELFF
TRBV6-5	TRBJ2-7	.	TRBD2	TGTGCCAGCAGGGTAGCGGGATCTACCTACGAGCAGTACTTC	CASRVAGSTYEQYF
TRBV30	TRBJ2-1	.	TRBD2	TGTGCCTGTGGAGGACTAGCGGGAGGGCCCGGTGAGCAGTTCTTC	CACGGLAGGPGEQFF
TRBV18	TRBJ2-7	.	TRBD1	TGTGCCAGCTCACCCCGGGACAGGGACTACGAGCAGTACTTC	CASSPRDRDYEQYF